This entry is about one T cell receptor (beta chain). It has no known antigen specificity. One base away there is no much larger clone; base qualities are not given. The TCR beta CDR3 regions were amplified from RNA transcripts. A first-round RT-PCR of the TCR CDR3 used the HTBI primer set with the Qiagen OneStep RT-PCR kit. A second multiplex PCR round built the libraries, followed by size selection and purification. The libraries were sequenced on an Illumina HiSeq2000 using paired-end 100 bp reads. As for the authors' bioinformatics: SOAPnuke was used to process the raw data, removing reads that contained adapters or uncalled bases, had a mean Phred below 15, or lacked an exact match to the constant primer or identifier. High-quality paired reads were merged using COPE v1.2.5, and each unique nucleotide sequence was defined as a clonotype. MiTCR v1.1 was used to align the clonotypes against IMGT TRBV, TRBD and TRBJ reference segments. Only V-J combinations with frequency above 0.0001, covering 98% to 99.2% of repertoires, were analysed. A TCS score was defined as the ratio between F50 (clonal expansion) and ExV (chaos), using BLOSUM62-based TCRdist between CDR3 peptides within each V-J. Welch's t-statistics and random forest reduced fewer than 600 V-J features to about 13, which were used in a naive Bayes classifier (R e1071). TCRdb reworked the public reads: Q25 trimming with fastp, MiXCR clone assembly, productive beta chains retained. Merged by CDR3 protein, the rows form single entries marked with the most common genes and DNA. The V and J calls were not made by the authors but by TCRdb's processing. The sample table lists around 260,000 distinct CDR3 sequences, around a quarter of them with a count of one. The ten top clones hold roughly 24% of the sample.

The sample originates from a study of T cells in Graves' hyperthyroidism and ophthalmopathy (dated by TCRdb to about 2019). With respect to the entire study: Peripheral blood was sampled at the time of initial diagnosis, prior to any treatment. The paper reports TCR Vbeta CDR3 sequencing of approximately 130 peripheral blood samples: 43 ophthalmopathy, roughly 80 hyperthyroidism and about 17 progressor patients. In addition, the study compared T-cell repertoires in thyroid tissue and in blood from a handful of Graves' hyperthyroidism patients. TCR V-J signatures able to tell the groups apart were searched for in a discovery cohort of around 95 patients, of whom 40 to 45 had Graves' ophthalmopathy and roughly 58 had stable Graves' hyperthyroidism. Whether ophthalmopathy could be predicted prospectively was tested in an independent validation cohort made up of some 20 hyperthyroidism patients plus 17 patients who later progressed to ophthalmopathy. After sampling, hyperthyroidism patients received methimazole starting at 30 mg daily, and ophthalmopathy patients received high-dose intravenous methylprednisolone. The 95 to 100 discovery patients were randomly split 7:3 into training and test sets. Findings and caveats that apply to the study as a whole: In validation, the model predicted progression to ophthalmopathy with approximately 71% sensitivity and around 72% specificity, a median of roughly seven months before onset. Blood samples also contained most of the expanded thyroid clonotypes (frequency above 0.001), which suggests that blood repertoires may reflect thyroid immune responses. Ophthalmopathy was separated from stable hyperthyroidism by a 13 V-J signature model, with approximately 86% sensitivity and about 81% specificity obtained in cross-validation and 80%/75% obtained in testing. No statistical method was used to set the sample size in advance, and investigators knew the group allocation.

Hyperthyroidism patients were newly diagnosed, had a disease duration of under 2 months, and were aged 18 to 65 years. Patients with uncontrolled infections, other autoimmune diseases, pregnancy or lactation were excluded. Clinical symptoms, serum thyroxine and TRAb, thyroid ultrasound, and orbital computed tomography formed the basis for the diagnoses. Blood from progressor patients was collected at the time of first diagnosis with hyperthyroidism, before any ophthalmopathy symptoms had appeared. Ficoll-Paque density gradient centrifugation was used to isolate PBMCs from under 11 ml of fresh peripheral blood. Patients classed as progressors first received a Graves' hyperthyroidism diagnosis and then went on to develop ophthalmopathy during follow-up. Trizol reagent was used to extract total RNA, and RNA quality was then checked on an Agilent 2100 Bioanalyzer. The sample comprised blood. This TCR was sampled from a man in his forties or fifties with Graves' hyperthyroidism that later progressed to Graves' ophthalmopathy.

The CDR3 protein sequence reads: CASKGTALNYGYTF. The nucleotide sequence is TGTGCCAGTAAGGGAACAGCCCTTAACTATGGCTACACCTTC. Recombination joined TRBV6-1 with TRBJ1-2; the D gene cannot be resolved reliably. V is reduced by 9 bases and J by 1 base, leaving a spacing of 15 bases between them. The CDR3 numbers 14 residues from cysteine through phenylalanine. Only the CDR3 part of the read is kept: 42 bases, read in frame from the first base. According to the germline V gene, CDR1 reads MNHNS and CDR2 reads SASEGT.